These T cell receptor beta chains were read from a single sample in a study of T cells in localized non-small cell lung cancer. Profiled with immunoSEQ multiplex PCR; TCRdb holds only in-frame clones, not every one. The sample has tens of thousands of clones; 88% are singletons. The starting material was peripheral blood, obtained before any cancer treatment. These receptors all come from a woman aged 40-69 years with stage I lung adenocarcinoma. The CDR3 runs from the conserved cysteine through the conserved F or W. The order of the fields is D gene, J gene, clone size, V gene, CDR3 DNA, CDR3 protein. D genes are given only for firm matches. Size values are once, few and many counts, or a class for expanded clones, and some rows have none.

.	TRBJ1-2	few	TRBV4-1	TGCGCCAGCAGCCAAGAGACCGCGTCCTATGGCTACACCTTC	CASSQETASYGYTF
.	TRBJ1-4	once	TRBV5-1	TGCGCCAGCAGCTTGGGCCAGGGGAATGAAAAACTGTTTTTT	CASSLGQGNEKLFF
.	TRBJ1-4	.	TRBV5-1	TGCGCCAGCAGCCCCGAGGCGGATGCAACTAATGAAAAACTGTTTTTT	CASSPEADATNEKLFF
.	TRBJ1-2	.	TRBV5-4	TGTGCCAGCAGCTTGATTGGGGCGCGGGACTATGGCTACACCTTC	CASSLIGARDYGYTF
TRBD1	TRBJ1-4	.	TRBV18	TGTGCCAGCTCACCCGGGACAGCAACTAATGAAAAACTGTTTTTT	CASSPGTATNEKLFF
TRBD1	TRBJ2-5	.	TRBV6-1	TGTGCCAGCAGTGTAGACAGGGGTTTAAAGACCCAGTACTTC	CASSVDRGLKTQYF
TRBD2	TRBJ2-5	.	TRBV28	TGTGCCAGCAGTCCCCGTCGAGGCGGGAGGGGAGAGACCCAGTACTTC	CASSPRRGGRGETQYF
TRBD1	TRBJ1-1	medium-sized	TRBV19	TGTGCCAGTAGTACAAGGCCGCCCTTGGAGGGGGCAAAGACTGAAGCTTTCTTT	CASSTRPPLEGAKTEAFF
.	TRBJ2-1	once	TRBV11-2	TGTGCCAGCAGCTTAGGACACAATGAGCAGTTCTTC	CASSLGHNEQFF
TRBD2	TRBJ2-1	.	TRBV12-5	TGTGCTAGTGGTTTGAGCCTCGACACTAGCGGGGCCTACAATGAGCAGTTCTTC	CASGLSLDTSGAYNEQFF
.	TRBJ2-7	.	TRBV4-1	TGCGCCAGCAGCCAAGAAACGGAAGGGCTGGGAGTGCAGTACTTC	CASSQETEGLGVQYF
TRBD1	TRBJ2-7	.	TRBV28	TGTGCCAGCAGTACTCCGGAACAGGGGACCTACGAGCAGTACTTC	CASSTPEQGTYEQYF
.	TRBJ2-5	once	TRBV14	TGTGCCAGCAGCCTCCGTCTCAGGAGGACCCAGTACTTC	CASSLRLRRTQYF
.	TRBJ2-5	.	TRBV7-9	TGTGCCAGCAGCCCCCTAGGGCCGCCAGAGACCCAGTACTTC	CASSPLGPPETQYF
.	TRBJ1-5	few	TRBV11-2	TGTGCCAGCAGCACCGGCGGGTCGAAGCAGAATCAGCCCCAGCATTTT	CASSTGGSKQNQPQHF
TRBD2	TRBJ2-1	.	TRBV6-4	TGTGCCAGCAGTGAGAATCCTAGCGGGGGGGGATTGAACGAGCAGTTCTTC	CASSENPSGGGLNEQFF
.	TRBJ1-3	.	TRBV5-1	TGCGCCAGCAGCCTGGGAAACGGGGGCTCTGGAAACACCATATATTTT	CASSLGNGGSGNTIYF
.	TRBJ2-1	.	TRBV6-5	TGTGCCAGCACGTCCCCCAGCTCCTACAATGAGCAGTTCTTC	CASTSPSSYNEQFF
.	TRBJ2-1	.	TRBV5-1	TGCGCCAGCAGCCCCCGGCCGGGAGGAGGGGGCAATGAGCAGTTCTTC	CASSPRPGGGGNEQFF
TRBD2	TRBJ2-3	.	TRBV9	TGTGCCAGCAGCTCGGGACTAGCGGGAGGATTCACAGATACGCAGTATTTT	CASSSGLAGGFTDTQYF
.	TRBJ2-7	.	TRBV21-1	TGTGCCAGCAGCAAAGTCCCCAGGGCCCACGAGCAGTACTTC	CASSKVPRAHEQYF
.	TRBJ1-1	.	TRBV6-5	TGTGCCAGCAGTTCTGCAACTCGGACGGGGAACACTGAAGCTTTCTTT	CASSSATRTGNTEAFF
.	TRBJ2-3	.	TRBV28	TGTGCCAGCAGGGGCCGGGCGGGAACAGATACGCAGTATTTT	CASRGRAGTDTQYF
TRBD1	TRBJ1-5	.	TRBV18	TGTGCCAGCTCATCCGAACAGGGGTTATCCGTTCAGCCCCAGCATTTT	CASSSEQGLSVQPQHF
TRBD1	TRBJ1-5	.	TRBV2	TGTGCCTGCGACGCAGGGGGAGGCCAGCCCCAGCATTTT	CACDAGGGQPQHF
TRBD2	TRBJ2-3	once	TRBV5-1	TGCGCCAGCAGCTTACTAGCGGGAGGGTCAGATACGCAGTATTTT	CASSLLAGGSDTQYF
.	TRBJ2-3	once	TRBV7-9	TGTGCCAGCAGCCAACGGCGGGGGCGATCAGATACGCAGTATTTT	CASSQRRGRSDTQYF
TRBD1	TRBJ1-1	.	TRBV18	TGTGCCAGCTCACCAATGACAGGGGGTACGTCGACTGAAGCTTTCTTT	CASSPMTGGTSTEAFF
.	TRBJ1-5	.	TRBV6-5	TGTGCCAGCAGTTACTCAGCTTATAGCAATCAGCCCCAGCATTTT	CASSYSAYSNQPQHF
TRBD2	TRBJ2-1	.	TRBV19	TGTGCCAGTAGTCCCATAGCGGGAGGGGCGGTCAATGAGCAGTTCTTC	CASSPIAGGAVNEQFF
TRBD1	TRBJ1-1	once	TRBV9	TGTGCCAGCAGCGGGGGGACAGGGATGAACACTGAAGCTTTCTTT	CASSGGTGMNTEAFF
.	TRBJ2-2	.	TRBV11-1	TGTGCCAGCAGCCCTGGGGCAGGGTACACCGGGGAGCTGTTTTTT	CASSPGAGYTGELFF
TRBD1	TRBJ1-2	.	TRBV9	TGTGCCAGCAGCGAGACAGGGAACTATGGCTACACCTTC	CASSETGNYGYTF